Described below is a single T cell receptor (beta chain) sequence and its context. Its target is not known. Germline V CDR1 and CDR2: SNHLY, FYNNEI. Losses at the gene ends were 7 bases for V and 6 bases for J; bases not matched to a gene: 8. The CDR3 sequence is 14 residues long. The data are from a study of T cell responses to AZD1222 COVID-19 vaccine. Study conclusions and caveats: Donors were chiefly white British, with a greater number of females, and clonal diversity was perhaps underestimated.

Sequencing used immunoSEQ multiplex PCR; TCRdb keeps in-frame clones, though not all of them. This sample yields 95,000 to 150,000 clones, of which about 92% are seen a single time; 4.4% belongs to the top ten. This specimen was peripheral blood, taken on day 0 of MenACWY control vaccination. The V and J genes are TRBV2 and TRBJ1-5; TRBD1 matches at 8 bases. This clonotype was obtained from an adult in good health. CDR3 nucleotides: TGTGCCAGCACCCAAAAGGACAGGGCTCAGCCCCAGCATTTT. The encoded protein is CASTQKDRAQPQHF.